This TCR beta chain was recorded in a study of cytomegalovirus exposure and HLA in healthy donors. The CDR3 consists of 15 residues. Looked up from germline, CDR1 is MGHRA and CDR2 is YSYEKL. V lost 0 bases to trimming and J lost 0 bases, with 6 bases between them. The study's findings and limits: The authors excluded some V segments, including TRBV6-2 and TRBV6-3, as indistinguishable. Most of the TCR beta V segments (in an earlier analysis) were productive either about 90% or about 30% of the time. In a later analysis, most CMV-associated TCR beta chains appeared HLA-restricted. Cytomegalovirus association was listed for 170 or so TCR beta chains.

The PCR was carried out with 60 Vbeta primers and 13 Jbeta primers. Data came from immunoSEQ multiplex PCR; TCRdb stores just in-frame clones and leaves some out. The sample lists roughly 99,000 clones; about 81% were seen once. In the case of this clone: Its specificity is unknown.

The clonotype comes from a man aged 25 to 45 in good health and CMV-seropositive. J is TRBJ1-5 and V is TRBV4-1; D remains ambiguous. Material for sequencing was PBMCs. The CDR3 loop reads CASSQEEGSNQPQHF. The CDR3 DNA reads TGCGCCAGCAGCCAAGAGGAGGGTAGCAATCAGCCCCAGCATTTT.